Listed below are T cell receptor beta chains from one sample, sequenced in a study of beta chain features in type 1 diabetes. Profiling relied on immunoSEQ multiplex PCR, and the TCRdb table lists in-frame clones only, not all of them. The sample consists of 130,000 to 150,000 clones, about 50% of them appearing once. Specimen: Tregs from blood. The receptors shown here come from a man aged 18 to 30 in good health. Both conserved end residues are part of each CDR3. The D gene is left open where the match is weak. Clone size appears in some rows only: once, few, many, or a class for an expanded clone.

size: few
length: 15
J: TRBJ2-7
V: TRBV28
D: NA
CDR3: CASSLPGTDAYEQYF
DNA: TGTGCCAGCAGTTTACCCGGGACTGATGCCTACGAGCAGTACTTC

size: NA
length: 16
J: TRBJ1-5
V: TRBV4-2
D: NA
CDR3: CASSQETADSNQPQHF
DNA: TGTGCCAGCAGCCAAGAGACAGCAGATAGCAATCAGCCCCAGCATTTT

size: NA
length: 15
J: TRBJ2-2
V: TRBV27
D: NA
CDR3: CASGRSGTTTGELFF
DNA: TGTGCCAGCGGCCGTTCGGGTACGACCACCGGGGAGCTGTTTTTT

size: few
length: 14
J: TRBJ2-5
V: TRBV18
D: NA
CDR3: CASSPPEGQETQYF
DNA: TGTGCCAGCTCACCACCGGAGGGGCAAGAGACCCAGTACTTC

size: few
length: 15
J: TRBJ2-7
V: TRBV11-1
D: TRBD1
CDR3: CASSFLPGQSYEQYF
DNA: TGTGCCAGCAGCTTCCTTCCGGGACAGTCCTACGAGCAGTACTTC

size: few
length: 11
J: TRBJ2-1
V: TRBV7-9
D: NA
CDR3: CASSFNSEQFF
DNA: TGTGCCAGCAGCTTCAACTCCGAGCAGTTCTTC

size: few
length: 14
J: TRBJ2-7
V: TRBV29-1
D: NA
CDR3: CSVEDRPFSYEQYF
DNA: TGCAGCGTTGAAGACAGGCCCTTCTCCTACGAGCAGTACTTC

size: NA
length: 15
J: TRBJ2-7
V: TRBV2
D: TRBD2
CDR3: CASSVRGAWGGEQYF
DNA: TGTGCCAGCAGTGTCCGGGGAGCATGGGGGGGGGAGCAGTACTTC

size: NA
length: 13
J: TRBJ1-1
V: TRBV9
D: NA
CDR3: CASSVATVAEAFF
DNA: TGTGCCAGCAGCGTAGCTACCGTGGCTGAAGCTTTCTTT

size: NA
length: 12
J: TRBJ1-4
V: TRBV4-2
D: NA
CDR3: CASSQEQEKLFF
DNA: TGTGCCAGCAGCCAAGAACAGGAAAAACTGTTTTTT

size: NA
length: 12
J: TRBJ1-2
V: TRBV28
D: NA
CDR3: CASSLPGFGYTF
DNA: TGTGCCAGCAGTTTACCAGGGTTTGGCTACACCTTC

size: NA
length: 15
J: TRBJ2-7
V: TRBV5-1
D: TRBD1
CDR3: CASSSFGQADYEQYF
DNA: TGCGCCAGCAGCTCCTTCGGACAGGCGGACTACGAGCAGTACTTC

size: NA
length: 13
J: TRBJ2-1
V: TRBV18
D: NA
CDR3: CASSWSDYNEQFF
DNA: TGTGCCAGCTCATGGTCAGATTACAATGAGCAGTTCTTC

size: few
length: 18
J: TRBJ2-2
V: TRBV4-2
D: TRBD2
CDR3: CASSQRGLAGVRTGELFF
DNA: TGTGCCAGCAGCCAACGCGGCCTAGCGGGGGTTAGGACCGGGGAGCTGTTTTTT

size: NA
length: 14
J: TRBJ2-3
V: TRBV14
D: NA
CDR3: CASSQEMGTDTQYF
DNA: TGTGCCAGCAGCCAGGAGATGGGCACAGATACGCAGTATTTT

size: few
length: 13
J: TRBJ1-2
V: TRBV6-1
D: TRBD1
CDR3: CASLLDRGLGYTF
DNA: TGTGCCAGCCTTCTGGACAGGGGGCTTGGCTACACCTTC

size: NA
length: 18
J: TRBJ1-2
V: TRBV5-1
D: TRBD1
CDR3: CASSRTGTATIGGYGYTF
DNA: TGCGCCAGCAGCCGCACCGGGACAGCCACAATTGGGGGCTATGGCTACACCTTC

size: NA
length: 13
J: TRBJ2-7
V: TRBV29-1
D: TRBD1
CDR3: CSVGDSPPYEQYF
DNA: TGCAGCGTTGGGGACAGCCCCCCGTACGAGCAGTACTTC

size: few
length: 15
J: TRBJ2-2
V: TRBV7-3
D: NA
CDR3: CASSFQGTVTGELFF
DNA: TGTGCCAGCAGCTTCCAGGGGACGGTCACCGGGGAGCTGTTTTTT

size: few
length: 15
J: TRBJ2-4
V: TRBV19
D: NA
CDR3: CASSIGSRAKNIQYF
DNA: TGTGCCAGTAGTATAGGGTCCAGGGCCAAAAACATTCAGTACTTC